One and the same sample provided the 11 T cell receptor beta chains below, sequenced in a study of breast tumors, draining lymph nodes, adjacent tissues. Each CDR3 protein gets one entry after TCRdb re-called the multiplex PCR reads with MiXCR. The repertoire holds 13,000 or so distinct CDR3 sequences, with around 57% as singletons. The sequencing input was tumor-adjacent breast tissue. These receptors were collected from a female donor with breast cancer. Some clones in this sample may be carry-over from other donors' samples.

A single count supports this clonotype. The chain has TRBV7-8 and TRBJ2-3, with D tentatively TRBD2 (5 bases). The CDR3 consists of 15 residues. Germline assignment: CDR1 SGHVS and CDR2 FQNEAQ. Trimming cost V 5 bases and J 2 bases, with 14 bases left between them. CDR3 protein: CASSPDERYTDTQYF. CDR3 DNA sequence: TGTGCCAGCAGCCCCGACGAGCGGTACACAGATACGCAGTATTTT.

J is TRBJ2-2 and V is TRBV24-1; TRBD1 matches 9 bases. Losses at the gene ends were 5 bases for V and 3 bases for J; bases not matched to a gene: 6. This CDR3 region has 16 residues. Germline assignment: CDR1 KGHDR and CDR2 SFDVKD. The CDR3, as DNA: TGTGCCACCAGTGTCGGGACAGGGCCTCACACCGGGGAGCTGTTTTTT. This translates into CATSVGTGPHTGELFF.

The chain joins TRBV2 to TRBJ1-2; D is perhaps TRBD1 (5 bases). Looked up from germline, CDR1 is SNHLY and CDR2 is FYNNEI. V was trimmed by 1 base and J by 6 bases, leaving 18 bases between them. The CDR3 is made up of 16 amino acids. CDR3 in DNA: TGTGCCAGCAGTGAAGGAGACCAGGGATTGAGGAATGGCTACACCTTC. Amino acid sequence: CASSEGDQGLRNGYTF.

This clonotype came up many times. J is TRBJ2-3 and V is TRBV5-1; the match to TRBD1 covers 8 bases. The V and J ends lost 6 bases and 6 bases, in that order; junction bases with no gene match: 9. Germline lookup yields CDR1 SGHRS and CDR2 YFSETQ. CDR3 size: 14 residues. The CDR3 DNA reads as TGCGCCAGCATACAGGGACAGGTTGGGGATACGCAGTATTTT. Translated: CASIQGQVGDTQYF.

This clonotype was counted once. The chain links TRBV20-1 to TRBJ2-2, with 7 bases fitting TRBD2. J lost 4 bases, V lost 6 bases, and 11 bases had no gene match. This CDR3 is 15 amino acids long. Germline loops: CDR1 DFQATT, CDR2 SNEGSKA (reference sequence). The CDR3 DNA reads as TGCAGTGCCTCGAGCGGGAACTCAATCACCGGGGAGCTGTTTTTT. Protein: CSASSGNSITGELFF.

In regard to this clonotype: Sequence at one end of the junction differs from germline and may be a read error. The CDR3 DNA sequence: TGTGCCAGCAGTTCCCGGACTAGCGCGGGATTCGAGCAGTACTTC. This codes for CASSSRTSAGFEQYF. The chain has TRBV10-3 and TRBJ2-7; 9 bases align to TRBD2. Germline assignment: CDR1 ENHRY and CDR2 SYGVKD. The CDR3 has 15 amino acids.

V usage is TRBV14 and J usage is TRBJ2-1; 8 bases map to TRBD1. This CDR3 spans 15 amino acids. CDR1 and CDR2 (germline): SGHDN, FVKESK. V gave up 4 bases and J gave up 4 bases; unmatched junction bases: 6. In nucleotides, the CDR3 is TGTGCCAGCAGCCCCTGGACAGGGAATTACAATGAGCAGTTCTTC. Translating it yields CASSPWTGNYNEQFF.

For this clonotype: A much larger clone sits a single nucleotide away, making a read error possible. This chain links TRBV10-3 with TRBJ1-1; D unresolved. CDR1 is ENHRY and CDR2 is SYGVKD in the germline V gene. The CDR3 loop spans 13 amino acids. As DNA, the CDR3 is TGTGCCGTCAGTCCAACAGTAAACACTGAAGCTTTCTTT. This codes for CAVSPTVNTEAFF.

Written as DNA, the CDR3 is TGCGCCAGCAGCTTGGAAGGGAGCTCCTACAATGAGCAGTTCTTC. It codes for CASSLEGSSYNEQFF. V is TRBV5-1 and J is TRBJ2-1; weak D call: TRBD2 (5 bases). Looked up from germline, CDR1 is SGHRS and CDR2 is YFSETQ. V lost 0 bases and J lost 0, with 7 bases in between. The CDR3 is made up of 15 amino acids.

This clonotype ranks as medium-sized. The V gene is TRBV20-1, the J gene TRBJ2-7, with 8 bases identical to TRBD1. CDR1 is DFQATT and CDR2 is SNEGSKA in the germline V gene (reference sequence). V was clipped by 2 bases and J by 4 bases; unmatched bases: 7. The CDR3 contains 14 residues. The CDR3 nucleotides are TGCAGTGCTAGACCGACAGGGGTTATATACGAGCAGTACTTC. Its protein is CSARPTGVIYEQYF.

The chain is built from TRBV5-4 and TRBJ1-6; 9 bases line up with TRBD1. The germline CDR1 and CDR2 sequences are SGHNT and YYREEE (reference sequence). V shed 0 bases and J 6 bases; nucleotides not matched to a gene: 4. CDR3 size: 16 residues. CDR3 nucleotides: TGTGCCAGCAGCTTGGAGACAGGGGGATCTAATTCACCCCTCCACTTT. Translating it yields CASSLETGGSNSPLHF. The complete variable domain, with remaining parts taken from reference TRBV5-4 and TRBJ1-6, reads ETGVTQSPTHLIKTRGQQVTLRCSSQSGHNTVSWYQQALGQGPQFIFQYYREEENGRGNFPPRFSGLQFPNYSSELNVNALELDDSALYLCASSLETGGSNSPLHFGNGTRLTVT.